A selection of T cell receptor beta chains follows, all from one sample in a study of T cell responses to AZD1222 COVID-19 vaccine. Some clones are missing from TCRdb's copy, which holds only in-frame ones; the method was immunoSEQ multiplex PCR. This sample has approximately 100,000 clones, with roughly nine tenths found just once. The sample consisted of peripheral blood, taken on day 0 of AZD1222 vaccination. All receptors come from an adult in good health. The CDR3 runs from the conserved cysteine through the conserved F or W. A D gene is named only where the DNA matches it firmly. Clone size is stated in some rows and not others, as once, few, many or a class when expanded.

size	V	J	D	CDR3	DNA
NA	TRBV29-1	TRBJ1-1	NA	CSVEREEGTEAFF	TGCAGCGTTGAGCGGGAGGAAGGCACTGAAGCTTTCTTT
NA	TRBV5-1	TRBJ2-2	NA	CASSQPRGAGNTGELFF	TGCGCCAGCAGCCAACCCCGGGGAGCGGGGAACACCGGGGAGCTGTTTTTT
NA	TRBV29-1	TRBJ2-5	TRBD1	CSVVPFPGGQYF	TGCAGCGTTGTACCTTTCCCAGGGGGCCAGTACTTC
NA	TRBV7-2	TRBJ1-1	NA	CASSPYMNTEAFF	TGTGCCAGCAGCCCATACATGAACACTGAAGCTTTCTTT
NA	TRBV6-5	TRBJ1-4	NA	CASSYGQRNEKLFF	TGTGCCAGCAGTTACGGACAGCGTAATGAAAAACTGTTTTTT
NA	TRBV9	TRBJ2-1	NA	CASSVLSQSNEQFF	TGTGCCAGCAGCGTACTCAGTCAGAGCAATGAGCAGTTCTTC
once	TRBV7-9	TRBJ2-7	TRBD2	CASSFSLGLADEQYF	TGTGCCAGCAGCTTTAGCCTTGGGCTAGCGGACGAGCAGTACTTC
NA	TRBV4-1	TRBJ1-2	NA	CASSQVSTNYGYTF	TGCGCCAGCAGCCAAGTCTCAACAAACTATGGCTACACCTTC
NA	TRBV5-4	TRBJ2-3	TRBD2	CASSFSGTATQYF	TGTGCCAGCAGCTTTAGCGGGACCGCTACGCAGTATTTT
once	TRBV6-5	TRBJ2-5	NA	CASSSLGLQETQYF	TGTGCCAGCAGTTCCCTAGGACTCCAAGAGACCCAGTACTTC
NA	TRBV4-3	TRBJ1-5	NA	CASSPHRDSNQPQHF	TGCGCCAGCAGCCCCCACAGAGATAGCAATCAGCCCCAGCATTTT
NA	TRBV6-2/TRBV6-3	TRBJ2-4	NA	CASSSPSAGGTFKNIQYF	TGTGCCAGCAGTTCCCCCTCAGCAGGGGGGACGTTCAAAAACATTCAGTACTTC
NA	TRBV28	TRBJ1-2	NA	CASSLGGARGYTF	TGTGCCAGCAGTTTAGGCGGGGCGCGTGGCTACACCTTC
NA	TRBV5-6	TRBJ1-1	NA	CASSLGGRAANTEAFF	TGTGCCAGCAGCTTGGGGGGTCGGGCTGCGAACACTGAAGCTTTCTTT
NA	TRBV6-2/TRBV6-3	TRBJ1-5	NA	CASSYSSGTDQPQHF	TGTGCCAGCAGTTACTCGAGCGGGACCGATCAGCCCCAGCATTTT
NA	TRBV4-3	TRBJ2-7	TRBD1	CASSQRQGAFEQYF	TGCGCCAGCAGCCAGAGACAGGGGGCTTTCGAGCAGTACTTC
NA	TRBV5-8	TRBJ2-7	TRBD1	CASSLGTGGSSYEQYF	TGTGCCAGCAGCCTGGGGACAGGGGGGTCCTCCTACGAGCAGTACTTC
NA	TRBV14	TRBJ2-5	NA	CASSQATGRTETQYF	TGTGCCAGCAGCCAAGCCACGGGCCGAACTGAAACCCAGTACTTC
NA	TRBV30	TRBJ2-2	NA	CAWLTGGNTGELFF	TGTGCCTGGCTCACCGGGGGGAACACCGGGGAGCTGTTTTTT
NA	TRBV12-1	TRBJ1-5	NA	CASSPRTERGNQPQHF	TGTGCCAGCAGCCCCCGGACAGAAAGAGGCAATCAGCCCCAGCATTTT
NA	TRBV4-3	TRBJ2-7	TRBD1	CASSQVEGTESLYEQYF	TGCGCCAGCAGCCAAGTGGAAGGGACAGAAAGTTTATACGAGCAGTACTTC
once	TRBV7-2	TRBJ2-3	TRBD2	CASSLTSGGVADTQYF	TGTGCCAGCAGCTTGACTAGCGGGGGCGTTGCAGATACGCAGTATTTT
few	TRBV7-9	TRBJ2-7	TRBD1	CASSPLSGQRNEQYF	TGTGCCAGCAGCCCCCTGTCGGGACAGAGAAACGAGCAGTACTTC
once	TRBV4-2	TRBJ1-2	NA	CASSQEEGNYGYTF	TGTGCCAGCAGCCAGGAGGAGGGGAACTATGGCTACACCTTC
NA	TRBV28	TRBJ1-2	NA	CASSLGRRSSYGYTF	TGTGCCAGCAGTTTGGGGCGCCGCTCAAGCTATGGCTACACCTTC
NA	TRBV5-5	TRBJ2-1	NA	CASSLDNEQFF	TGTGCCAGCAGCTTGGACAATGAGCAGTTCTTC
NA	TRBV5-6	TRBJ1-4	TRBD1	CASSLAQGVQKLFF	TGTGCCAGCAGCTTGGCACAGGGGGTACAAAAACTGTTTTTT
NA	TRBV5-6	TRBJ1-5	NA	CASSFVGDGNQPQHF	TGTGCCAGCAGCTTTGTTGGCGACGGCAATCAGCCCCAGCATTTT
NA	TRBV6-5	TRBJ1-2	TRBD1	CASSSPGTGGGYTF	TGTGCCAGCAGTTCACCCGGGACAGGGGGCGGCTACACCTTC
NA	TRBV10-2	TRBJ2-7	NA	CASEGVYEQYF	TGCGCCAGCGAGGGAGTCTACGAGCAGTACTTC
NA	TRBV9	TRBJ2-6	NA	CASSGGGPRGPGANVLTF	TGTGCCAGCAGCGGGGGAGGTCCTCGGGGCCCTGGGGCCAACGTCCTGACTTTC
NA	TRBV9	TRBJ1-2	NA	CASSVGQSGGRGYGYTF	TGTGCCAGCAGCGTAGGACAAAGTGGGGGGCGCGGGTATGGCTACACCTTC
NA	TRBV2	TRBJ1-6	NA	CASSEGVSNSPLHF	TGTGCCAGCAGTGAAGGTGTGAGTAATTCACCCCTCCACTTT
NA	TRBV27	TRBJ2-7	TRBD2	CASSLGGTFHEQYF	TGTGCCAGCAGTTTGGGAGGGACTTTCCACGAGCAGTACTTC
few	TRBV5-4	TRBJ1-2	TRBD1	CASSSDRTGIKGGYTF	TGTGCCAGCAGCTCGGACCGGACAGGGATCAAGGGTGGCTACACCTTC
NA	TRBV19	TRBJ1-5	NA	CASSIERGRRKHF	TGTGCCAGTAGTATAGAGAGGGGACGGAGGAAGCATTTT
NA	TRBV7-3	TRBJ1-2	TRBD1	CASSFDRVSGYTF	TGTGCCAGCAGCTTTGACAGGGTATCGGGCTACACCTTC
NA	TRBV7-8	TRBJ1-5	NA	CASSPQQDFNQPQHF	TGTGCCAGCAGCCCCCAACAGGATTTCAATCAGCCCCAGCATTTT
NA	TRBV7-9	TRBJ2-3	NA	CASSLAQGGQDTQYF	TGTGCCAGCAGCTTAGCCCAGGGGGGCCAAGATACGCAGTATTTT
NA	TRBV29-1	TRBJ2-1	NA	CSVDEGGRGHNEQFF	TGCAGCGTTGACGAGGGGGGCAGGGGCCACAATGAGCAGTTCTTC
NA	TRBV5-8	TRBJ1-2	NA	CASSFRAASGQHYGYTF	TGTGCCAGCAGCTTTCGGGCAGCTTCAGGGCAACACTATGGCTACACCTTC
once	TRBV7-2	TRBJ1-1	NA	CASSLALRGTEAFF	TGTGCCAGCAGCTTAGCGCTGAGGGGCACTGAAGCTTTCTTT
once	TRBV6-2/TRBV6-3	TRBJ1-1	NA	CASSYGTEAFF	TGTGCCAGCAGTTATGGGACTGAAGCTTTCTTT
NA	TRBV7-3	TRBJ2-7	NA	CASSLWGTSYEQYF	TGTGCCAGCAGCTTATGGGGGACCTCCTACGAGCAGTACTTC
NA	TRBV5-5	TRBJ1-2	TRBD1	CASSLAGTGSGFNYGYTF	TGTGCCAGCAGCTTGGCCGGGACAGGGAGCGGCTTTAACTATGGCTACACCTTC
NA	TRBV4-2	TRBJ2-2	NA	CASSPTGTGATTGELFF	TGTGCCAGCAGCCCAACTGGGACCGGGGCTACCACCGGGGAGCTGTTTTTT
NA	TRBV6-2/TRBV6-3	TRBJ2-2	NA	CASSYWGASNTGELFF	TGTGCCAGCAGTTATTGGGGGGCTTCGAACACCGGGGAGCTGTTTTTT
NA	TRBV6-5	TRBJ1-6	NA	CASSFGRLNSPLHF	TGTGCCAGCAGTTTCGGACGGCTGAATTCACCCCTCCACTTT
NA	TRBV7-2	TRBJ2-5	NA	CASSRVGGEKTQYF	TGTGCCAGCAGCCGCGTGGGGGGCGAAAAGACCCAGTACTTC
NA	TRBV7-8	TRBJ2-7	NA	CASSLETDNYEQYF	TGTGCCAGCAGCTTAGAGACGGATAACTACGAGCAGTACTTC
NA	TRBV19	TRBJ1-1	TRBD1	CASSKTGQGGTEAFF	TGTGCCAGTAGTAAAACGGGACAGGGTGGGACTGAAGCTTTCTTT